The TCR beta chain described here comes from a study of T cell clonality in common variable immunodeficiency. Study observations and caveats: Common variable immunodeficiency TCR beta sequences reportedly had fewer deletions and N-nucleotide insertions.

Patients and controls were mostly of Caucasian heritage. Blood came from CVID subjects not ill and not taking immunomodulatory or immunosuppressive medication. Germline assignment: CDR1 MNHNS and CDR2 SASEGT. V was clipped by 0 bases and J by 6 bases, with 12 bases between them. There are 15 residues in the CDR3. This clone was counted between two and nine times. Antigen specificity is unknown. The read falls 3 residues short of the CDR3 end, and the missing part is taken from the germline J gene. Clones were read by immunoSEQ multiplex PCR, and TCRdb kept only the in-frame ones, dropping some. The sample shows fewer than 40,000 clones, none of them appearing just once.

The sequencing input was peripheral blood mononuclear cells. The V and J genes are TRBV6-1 and TRBJ1-5; D is unclear. This receptor was obtained from a human donor with common variable immunodeficiency. CDR3 sequence: CASSEARAAGQPQHF. The part of the CDR3 DNA that was read is TGTGCCAGCAGTGAAGCCCGCGCGGCGGGTCAGCCC.